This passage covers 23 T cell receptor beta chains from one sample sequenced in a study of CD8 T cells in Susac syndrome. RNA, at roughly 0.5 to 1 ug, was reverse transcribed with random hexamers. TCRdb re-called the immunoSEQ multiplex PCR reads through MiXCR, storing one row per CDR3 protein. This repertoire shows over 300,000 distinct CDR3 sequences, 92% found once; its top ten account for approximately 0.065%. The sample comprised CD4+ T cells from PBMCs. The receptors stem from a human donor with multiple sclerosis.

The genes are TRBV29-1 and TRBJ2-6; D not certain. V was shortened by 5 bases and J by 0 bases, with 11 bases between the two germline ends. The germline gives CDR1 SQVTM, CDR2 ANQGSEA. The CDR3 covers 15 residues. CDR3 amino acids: CSVYDQDSGANVLTF. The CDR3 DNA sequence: TGCAGCGTTTACGACCAGGACTCTGGGGCCAACGTCCTGACTTTC.

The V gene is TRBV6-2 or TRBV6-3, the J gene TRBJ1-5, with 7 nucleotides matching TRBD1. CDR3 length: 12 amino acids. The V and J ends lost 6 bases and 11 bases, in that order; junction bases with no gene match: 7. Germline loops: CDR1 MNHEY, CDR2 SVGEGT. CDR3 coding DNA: TGTGCCAGCAGACAGGGACAGTTAACCCAGCATTTT. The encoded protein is CASRQGQLTQHF.

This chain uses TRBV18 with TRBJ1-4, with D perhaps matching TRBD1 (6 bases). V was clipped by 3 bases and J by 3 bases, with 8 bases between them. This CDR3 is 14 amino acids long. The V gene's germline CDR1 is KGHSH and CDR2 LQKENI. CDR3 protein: CASSPTGPNEKLFF. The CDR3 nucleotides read TGTGCCAGCTCACCGACAGGACCTAATGAAAAACTGTTTTTT. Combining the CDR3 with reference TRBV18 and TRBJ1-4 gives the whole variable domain NAGVMQNPRHLVRRRGQEARLRCSPMKGHSHVYWYRQLPEEGLKFMVYLQKENIIDESGMPKERFSAEFPKEGPSILRIQQVVRGDSAAYFCASSPTGPNEKLFFGSGTQLSVL.

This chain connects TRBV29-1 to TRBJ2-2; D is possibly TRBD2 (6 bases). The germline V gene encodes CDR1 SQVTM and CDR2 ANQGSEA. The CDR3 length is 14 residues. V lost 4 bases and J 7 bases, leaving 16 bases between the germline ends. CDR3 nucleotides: TGCAGCGTTGCGGGGACTCCGAATAGCGGGGAGCTGTTTTTT. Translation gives CSVAGTPNSGELFF.

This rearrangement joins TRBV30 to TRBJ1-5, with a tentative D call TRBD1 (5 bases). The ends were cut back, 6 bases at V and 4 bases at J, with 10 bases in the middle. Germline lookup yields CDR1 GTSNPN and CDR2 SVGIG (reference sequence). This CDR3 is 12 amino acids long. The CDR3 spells CACESGNQPQHF. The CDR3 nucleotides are TGTGCCTGCGAGTCAGGGAATCAGCCCCAGCATTTT. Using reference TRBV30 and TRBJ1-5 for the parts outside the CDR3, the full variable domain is SQTIHQWPATLVQPVGSPLSLECTVEGTSNPNLYWYRQAAGRGLQLLFYSVGIGQISSEVPQNLSASRPQDRQFILSSKKLLLSDSGFYLCACESGNQPQHFGDGTRLSIL.

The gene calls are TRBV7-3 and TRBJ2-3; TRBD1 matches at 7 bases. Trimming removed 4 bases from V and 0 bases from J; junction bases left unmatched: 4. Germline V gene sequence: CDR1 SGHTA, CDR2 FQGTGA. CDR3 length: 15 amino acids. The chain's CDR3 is CASSWTGLSTDTQYF. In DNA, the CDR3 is TGTGCCAGCAGCTGGACAGGTTTAAGCACAGATACGCAGTATTTT.

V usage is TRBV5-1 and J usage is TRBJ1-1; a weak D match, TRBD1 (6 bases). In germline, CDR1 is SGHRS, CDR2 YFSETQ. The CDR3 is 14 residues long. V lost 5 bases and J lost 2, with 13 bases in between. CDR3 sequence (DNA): TGCGCCAGCAGGACCCAGGGGTCTAACACTGAAGCTTTCTTT. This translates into CASRTQGSNTEAFF.

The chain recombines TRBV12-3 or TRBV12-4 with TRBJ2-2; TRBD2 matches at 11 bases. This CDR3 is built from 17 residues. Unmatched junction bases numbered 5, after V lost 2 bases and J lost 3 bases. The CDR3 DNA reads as TGTGCCAGCAGTTTAAACCTAGCGGGAGGCGACACCGGGGAGCTGTTTTTT. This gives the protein CASSLNLAGGDTGELFF.

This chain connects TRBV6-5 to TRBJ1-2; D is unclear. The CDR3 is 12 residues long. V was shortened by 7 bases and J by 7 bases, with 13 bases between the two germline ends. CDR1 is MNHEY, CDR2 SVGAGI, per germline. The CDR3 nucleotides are TGTGCCAGCAAAACGGGCGCACGTGGCTACACCTTC. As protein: CASKTGARGYTF.

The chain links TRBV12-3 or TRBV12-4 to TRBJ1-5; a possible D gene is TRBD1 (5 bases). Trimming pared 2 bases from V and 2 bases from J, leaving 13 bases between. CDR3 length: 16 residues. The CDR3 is CASSLRWETGNQPQHF. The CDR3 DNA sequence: TGTGCCAGCAGTTTAAGATGGGAGACAGGCAATCAGCCCCAGCATTTT.

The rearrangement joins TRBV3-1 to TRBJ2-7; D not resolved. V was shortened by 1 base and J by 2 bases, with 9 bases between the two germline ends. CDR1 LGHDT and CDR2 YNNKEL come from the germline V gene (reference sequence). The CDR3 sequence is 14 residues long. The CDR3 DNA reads TGTGCCAGCAGCCAAGTTGCTACCCCCTACGAGCAGTACTTC. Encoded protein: CASSQVATPYEQYF.

The CDR3 DNA reads TGTGCCAGCAGGAAAGGTGGGACTGAAGCTTTCTTT. Translating gives CASRKGGTEAFF. V usage is TRBV12-3 or TRBV12-4 and J usage is TRBJ1-1; D remains ambiguous. Trimming removed 6 bases from V and 5 bases from J, with 10 bases in between. The CDR3 consists of 12 residues.

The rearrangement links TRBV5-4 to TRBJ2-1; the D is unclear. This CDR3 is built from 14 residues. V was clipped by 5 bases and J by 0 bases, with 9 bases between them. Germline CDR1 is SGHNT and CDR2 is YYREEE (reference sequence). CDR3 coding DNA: TGTGCCAGCAGAAGTCCCAGCTCCTACAATGAGCAGTTCTTC. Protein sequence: CASRSPSSYNEQFF.

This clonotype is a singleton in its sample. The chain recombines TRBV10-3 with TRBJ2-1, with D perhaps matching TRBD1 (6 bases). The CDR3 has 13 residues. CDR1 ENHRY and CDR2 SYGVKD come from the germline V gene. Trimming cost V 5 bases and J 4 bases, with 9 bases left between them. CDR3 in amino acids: CAISYTGYNEQFF. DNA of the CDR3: TGTGCCATCAGTTATACAGGGTACAATGAGCAGTTCTTC.

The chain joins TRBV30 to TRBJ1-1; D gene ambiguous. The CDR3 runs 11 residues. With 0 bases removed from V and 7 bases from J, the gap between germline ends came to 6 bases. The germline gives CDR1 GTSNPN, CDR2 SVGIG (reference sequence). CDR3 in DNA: TGTGCCTGGAGTGTCAGCCATGAAGCTTTCTTT. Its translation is CAWSVSHEAFF.

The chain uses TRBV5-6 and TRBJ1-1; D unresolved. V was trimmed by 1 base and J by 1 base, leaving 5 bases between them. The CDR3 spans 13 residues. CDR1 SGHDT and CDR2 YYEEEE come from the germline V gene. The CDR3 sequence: CASSLPSNTEAFF. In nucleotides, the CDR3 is TGTGCCAGCAGCTTGCCCTCGAACACTGAAGCTTTCTTT.

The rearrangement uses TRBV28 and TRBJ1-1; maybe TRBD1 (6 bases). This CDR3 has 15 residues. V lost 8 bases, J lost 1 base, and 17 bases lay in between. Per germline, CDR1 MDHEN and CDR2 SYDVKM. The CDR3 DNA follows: TGTGCCAGCGTCCCTTCTAGAGGGGGGAACACTGAAGCTTTCTTT. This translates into CASVPSRGGNTEAFF.

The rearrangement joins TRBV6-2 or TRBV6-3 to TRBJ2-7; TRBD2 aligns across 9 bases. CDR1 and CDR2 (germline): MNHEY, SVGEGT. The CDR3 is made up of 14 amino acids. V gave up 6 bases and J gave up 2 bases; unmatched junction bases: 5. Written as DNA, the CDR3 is TGTGCCAGCAGGATAGCGGGGGTTGCCTACGAGCAGTACTTC. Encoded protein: CASRIAGVAYEQYF.

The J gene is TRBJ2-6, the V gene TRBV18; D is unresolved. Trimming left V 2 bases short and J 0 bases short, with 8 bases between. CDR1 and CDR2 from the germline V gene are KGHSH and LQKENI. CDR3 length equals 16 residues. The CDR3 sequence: CASSPLGSSGANVLTF. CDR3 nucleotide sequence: TGTGCCAGCTCACCATTGGGTAGCTCTGGGGCCAACGTCCTGACTTTC.

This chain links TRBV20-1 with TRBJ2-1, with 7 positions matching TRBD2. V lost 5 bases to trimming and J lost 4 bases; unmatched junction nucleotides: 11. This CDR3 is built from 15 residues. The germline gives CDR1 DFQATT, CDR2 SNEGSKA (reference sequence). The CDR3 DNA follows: TGCAGTGCTGGGAGGGGCGGGGTTGGTTACAATGAGCAGTTCTTC. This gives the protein CSAGRGGVGYNEQFF.

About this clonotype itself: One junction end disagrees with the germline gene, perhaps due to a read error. The CDR3 protein is CASSSGVTSGGRNEQFF. The DNA of the CDR3 is TGTGCTAGCAGCTCAGGGGTAACTAGCGGGGGCCGTAATGAGCAGTTCTTC. J is TRBJ2-1 and V is TRBV7-7; 11 bases line up with TRBD2. Germline V gene data show CDR1 as SSHAT and CDR2 as FNYEAQ (reference sequence). This CDR3 spans 17 amino acids.

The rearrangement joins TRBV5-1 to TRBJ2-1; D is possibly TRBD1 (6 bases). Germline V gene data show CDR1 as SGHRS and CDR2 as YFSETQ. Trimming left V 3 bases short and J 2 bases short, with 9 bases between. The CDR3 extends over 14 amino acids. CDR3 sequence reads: CASSSDSAYNEQFF. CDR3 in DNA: TGCGCCAGCAGCTCGGACAGTGCCTACAATGAGCAGTTCTTC.

The CDR3 DNA reads TGTGCCAGCAGCTTAGGTGGCGGTGCGGGCACTGAAGCTTTCTTT. Translated, it gives CASSLGGGAGTEAFF. This rearrangement joins TRBV7-2 to TRBJ1-1, with D unresolved. V was cut by 1 base and J by 4 bases, with 13 bases left in between. Germline V CDR1 and CDR2: SGHTA, FQGNSA. This CDR3 has 15 residues.